The 32 T cell receptor beta chains reported below all come from one sample, sequenced in a study of HIV-infected children after antiretroviral therapy interruption. Indicated treatment: PENTA 11 planned treatment interruption arm or continuous ART arm. A 3' RACE protocol on RNA, with unique molecular identifiers, produced the TCR library. TCRdb reanalysed the 3' RACE reads using MiXCR and keeps one entry per CDR3 protein. This table holds approximately 15,000 distinct CDR3 sequences, about 3.4% found once. The material was CD45RO+ CD8+ T cells from PBMCs, pooled from several time points, obtained from a donor given antiretroviral therapy, either interrupted or continuous. Subset described: memory CD8+ CD45RO+ CD45RA- T cells. These receptors came from a pool of human donors with HIV.

This clonotype was observed at least ten times. The chain carries TRBV6-2 or TRBV6-3 and TRBJ2-5; no clear D gene. With 6 bases removed from V and 5 bases from J, the gap between germline ends came to 7 bases. The CDR3 runs to 11 residues. Looked up from germline, CDR1 is MNHEY and CDR2 is SVGEGT. This CDR3 reads CASRYGETQYF. The DNA of the CDR3 is TGTGCCAGCAGATATGGGGAGACCCAGTACTTC.

This clonotype was found a few times. The J gene is TRBJ1-4, the V gene TRBV12-3 or TRBV12-4; unclear D gene. Trimming removed 8 bases from V and 5 bases from J, with 12 bases in between. The CDR3 spans 13 residues. CDR3 sequence reads: CASSPPGNEKLFF. The CDR3, as DNA: TGTGCCAGCTCACCACCCGGAAATGAAAAACTGTTTTTT.

This clonotype came up many times. The CDR3 here is CASSITGDRQPQHF. The CDR3 DNA reads TGTGCCAGCAGCATTACAGGGGATAGACAGCCCCAGCATTTT. The chain is built from TRBV6-1 and TRBJ1-5, with 7 bases lining up with TRBD1. Looked up from germline, CDR1 is MNHNS and CDR2 is SASEGT. Germline trimming cut 6 bases from V and 7 bases from J; bases unmatched to any gene: 9. The CDR3 contains 14 residues.

The sample holds many counts of this clonotype. The rearrangement uses TRBV28 and TRBJ1-4, with 8 bases lining up with TRBD1. Germline CDR1 and CDR2: MDHEN and SYDVKM. This CDR3 has 14 amino acids. V lost 6 bases to trimming and J lost 6 bases; unmatched junction nucleotides: 6. The CDR3 loop reads CASSRTGLDEKLFF. The CDR3 DNA sequence: TGTGCCAGCAGCCGGACAGGGCTCGATGAAAAACTGTTTTTT.

This clonotype was found many times. This sequence joins TRBV4-1 and TRBJ1-6; maybe TRBD1 (6 bases). Trimming left V 0 bases short and J 3 bases short, with 9 bases between. This CDR3 is built from 16 residues. Looked up from germline, CDR1 is MGHRA and CDR2 is YSYEKL. CDR3 nucleotide sequence: TGCGCCAGCAGCCAAGAGGTCAGGGGCTATAATTCACCCCTCCACTTT. Protein: CASSQEVRGYNSPLHF.

This clonotype was seen ten or more times. V is TRBV12-3 or TRBV12-4 and J is TRBJ2-7, with TRBD1 as a possible D gene (5 bases). The CDR3 consists of 12 residues. The V end lost 7 bases, the J end lost 6 bases, and 13 bases lay between the germline ends. CDR3 in DNA: TGTGCCAGCAAGACGAAGGGGTTCGAGCAGTACTTC. Translation gives CASKTKGFEQYF.

This clonotype was seen many times. The V call is TRBV12-3 or TRBV12-4, the J call TRBJ1-5, with D unresolved. V was shortened by 3 bases and J by 4 bases, with 19 bases between the two germline ends. The CDR3 spans 17 residues. CDR3: CASSFPRGQSGNQPQHF. CDR3 in DNA: TGTGCCAGCAGTTTTCCGAGAGGGCAGAGCGGGAATCAGCCCCAGCATTTT.

This clonotype was counted many times. The V gene is TRBV4-1, the J gene TRBJ1-5; D call uncertain. Trimming pared 3 bases from V and 2 bases from J, leaving 17 bases between. Germline values: CDR1 MGHRA, CDR2 YSYEKL. The CDR3 is made up of 17 amino acids. The CDR3 is CASSQSHGERGNQPQHF. In DNA, the CDR3 is TGCGCCAGCAGCCAGAGCCACGGGGAACGCGGCAATCAGCCCCAGCATTTT.

This clonotype was counted ten times or more. The chain has TRBV7-3 and TRBJ2-1; the match to TRBD1 covers 8 bases. After removal of 4 bases from V and 2 bases from J, the junction contained 7 bases not matched to a gene. Looked up from germline, CDR1 is SGHTA and CDR2 is FQGTGA. The CDR3 sequence is 16 residues long. In DNA form, the CDR3 reads TGTGCCAGCAGCTCGAACGGACAGGGACCCTACAATGAGCAGTTCTTC. Amino acid sequence: CASSSNGQGPYNEQFF.

The sample holds many counts of this clonotype. The rearrangement joins TRBV6-1 to TRBJ2-3, with 13 bases that match TRBD2. From germline, CDR1 is MNHNS and CDR2 SASEGT. This CDR3 is built from 15 residues. V was clipped by 8 bases and J by 1 base; unmatched bases: 3. As DNA, the CDR3 is TGTGCCAGCGCCGGACTAGCGGGGGGCACAGATACGCAGTATTTT. Translation: CASAGLAGGTDTQYF.

In this sample, this clonotype is medium-sized (0.01 to 0.1%). CDR3 sequence reads: CASSFTPQGPEAFF. The CDR3, as DNA: TGTGCCAGCAGTTTTACCCCGCAGGGACCTGAAGCTTTCTTT. The V and J genes are TRBV28 and TRBJ1-1; perhaps TRBD1 as D (5 bases). CDR1 and CDR2 from the germline V gene are MDHEN and SYDVKM. The CDR3 is 14 amino acids. Deletions cut 3 bases from V and 6 bases from J, with 14 bases between.

This clonotype occurred a few times. The rearrangement joins TRBV7-9 to TRBJ2-1, with D perhaps TRBD1 (6 bases). Germline CDR1 reads SEHNR; CDR2 reads FQNEAQ (reference sequence). The length of the CDR3 is 13 residues. V lost 5 bases, J lost 5 bases, and 10 bases lay in between. CDR3 protein: CASSQAGDNEQFF. CDR3 sequence (DNA): TGTGCCAGCAGCCAAGCAGGGGACAATGAGCAGTTCTTC.

Ten or more counts support this clonotype. The chain recombines TRBV4-1 with TRBJ2-3, with D perhaps matching TRBD1 (5 bases). V was pared by 1 base and J by 2 bases, with 10 bases between. Germline CDR1 is MGHRA and CDR2 is YSYEKL. This CDR3 comprises 15 residues. CDR3: CASSQGGGITDTQYF. The CDR3 DNA follows: TGCGCCAGCAGCCAAGGGGGCGGAATCACAGATACGCAGTATTTT.

This clonotype was counted ten times or more. This rearrangement joins TRBV20-1 to TRBJ2-7; D assignment may be TRBD1 or TRBD2 (5 bases each). V lost 3 bases and J 0 bases, leaving 12 bases between the germline ends. Per the germline V gene, CDR1 is DFQATT and CDR2 is SNEGSKA (reference sequence). The CDR3 runs to 14 residues. The DNA of the CDR3 is TGCAGTGCTAGCCTACTGGGGGTCTCCTACGAGCAGTACTTC. It yields the protein CSASLLGVSYEQYF.

This clonotype appeared many times. V and J are TRBV9 and TRBJ2-1; the D is unclear. CDR1 is SGDLS, CDR2 YYNGEE, per germline. The CDR3 runs 16 residues. V shed 0 bases and J shed 4 bases, with 14 bases lying between them. In nucleotides, the CDR3 is TGTGCCAGCAGCGTAGTCGGTGCAGATTCGTACAATGAGCAGTTCTTC. The encoded protein is CASSVVGADSYNEQFF. Together with reference TRBV9 and TRBJ2-1, the CDR3 gives the full variable domain: DSGVTQTPKHLITATGQRVTLRCSPRSGDLSVYWYQQSLDQGLQFLIQYYNGEERAKGNILERFSAQQFPDLHSELNLSSLELGDSALYFCASSVVGADSYNEQFFGPGTRLTVL.

The rearrangement links TRBV13 to TRBJ1-4; D is possibly TRBD1 (6 bases). Germline V lookup: CDR1 PRHDT, CDR2 FYEKMQ (reference sequence). Trimming took 5 bases from V and 5 from J, leaving 12 bases between them. CDR3 length equals 14 residues. DNA for the CDR3: TGTGCCAGCAGCCCGAACAGGGCAAATGAAAAACTGTTTTTT. This sequence encodes CASSPNRANEKLFF.

This clonotype was seen many times. DNA for the CDR3: TGTGCCAGCAGCCACGACCGCTTAAACACCATATATTTT. Protein sequence: CASSHDRLNTIYF. The chain links TRBV4-2 to TRBJ1-3; D is undetermined. CDR3 size: 13 residues. The V gene's germline CDR1 is LGHNA and CDR2 YNFKEQ. V lost 3 bases, J lost 6 bases, and 9 bases lay in between.

This clonotype was recorded many times. V gene TRBV12-3 or TRBV12-4 combines with J gene TRBJ2-1, with TRBD2 matching 12 bases. The length of the CDR3 is 16 residues. The J segment lost 7 bases and the V segment lost 6 bases, leaving 10 bases of the junction unmatched. CDR3 DNA: TGTGCCAGCAGGGACCTAGCGGGGGGGCTCGGAAATGAGCAGTTCTTC. Translated: CASRDLAGGLGNEQFF.

This clonotype showed up many times. The chain has TRBV27 and TRBJ2-7; D is uncertain. CDR1 MNHEY and CDR2 SMNVEV come from the germline V gene (reference sequence). V was pared by 8 bases and J by 4 bases, with 6 bases between. CDR3 length equals 10 residues. CDR3 coding DNA: TGTGCCAGCGGCCGGTACGAGCAGTACTTC. This codes for CASGRYEQYF.

In this sample, this clonotype turned up many times. The V call is TRBV6-6, the J call TRBJ1-1, with 10 bases matching TRBD1. This CDR3 is 17 amino acids long. The V segment lost 5 bases and the J segment 4 bases; nucleotides outside the gene matches: 13. Germline V gene sequence: CDR1 MNHNY, CDR2 SVGAGI (reference sequence). The CDR3 DNA reads as TGTGCCAGCAGTGTGACAGGGGGCGAGTATGGAGCCACTGAAGCTTTCTTT. Its protein is CASSVTGGEYGATEAFF.

This clonotype was found many times. V and J are TRBV4-1 and TRBJ2-3, with 7 bases identical to TRBD1. Germline assignment: CDR1 MGHRA and CDR2 YSYEKL. The J segment lost 1 base and the V segment lost 1 base, leaving 11 bases of the junction unmatched. There are 18 residues in the CDR3. The CDR3 region has the DNA TGCGCCAGCAGCCAAGGCACAGGGGCCGATCTCCGCACAGATACGCAGTATTTT. This sequence encodes CASSQGTGADLRTDTQYF.

The sample holds many counts of this clonotype. The chain recombines TRBV6-1 with TRBJ1-3; no reliable D call. V lost 1 base, J lost 2 bases, and 6 bases lay in between. Per germline, CDR1 MNHNS and CDR2 SASEGT. The CDR3 has 14 amino acids. CDR3 residues: CASSEDWTGNTIYF. The CDR3 DNA is TGTGCCAGCAGTGAAGACTGGACTGGAAACACCATATATTTT.

This clonotype has ten or more counts. The chain couples TRBV14 to TRBJ2-3, with TRBD2 matching over 8 bases. Germline V gene data show CDR1 as SGHDN and CDR2 as FVKESK. V lost 1 base and J lost 6; bases outside the gene matches: 9. This CDR3 has 16 amino acids. DNA of the CDR3: TGTGCCAGCAGCCAAGTGGCCAGCGGGGGTGCGGATACGCAGTATTTT. Amino acids: CASSQVASGGADTQYF.

This clonotype has a count of ten or more. V usage is TRBV6-4 and J usage is TRBJ2-4; possible D gene TRBD2, 5 bases. V lost 4 bases and J lost 3, with 16 bases in between. This CDR3 contains 16 residues. The germline V gene has CDR1 MRHNA and CDR2 SNTAGT. The DNA for the CDR3 is TGTGCCAGCAGTGGGGGAGCTGAGGATGGCAAAAACATTCAGTACTTC. Translating it yields CASSGGAEDGKNIQYF.

This clonotype was seen many times. This chain uses TRBV20-1 with TRBJ2-2; D gene ambiguous. CDR1 and CDR2 (germline): DFQATT, SNEGSKA (reference sequence). Trimming cost V 0 bases and J 4 bases, with 9 bases left between them. The CDR3 is made up of 14 amino acids. CDR3 bases: TGCAGTGCTAGAGATGGAAGGCTCACCGGGGAGCTGTTTTTT. Translating it yields CSARDGRLTGELFF.

This clonotype was picked up many times. V gene TRBV6-2 or TRBV6-3 combines with J gene TRBJ2-1; D is ambiguous. V lost 5 bases to trimming and J lost 5 bases, with 10 bases between them. The CDR3 consists of 13 residues. Germline loops: CDR1 MNHEY, CDR2 SVGEGT. Here the CDR3 DNA reads TGTGCCAGCAGTCTGTCAGAAAACAATGAGCAGTTCTTC. Amino acids: CASSLSENNEQFF.

This clonotype has a count of ten or more. V usage is TRBV5-1 and J usage is TRBJ2-2; tentatively, D is TRBD1 (6 bases). The ends were cut back, 0 bases at V and 2 bases at J, with 14 bases in the middle. This CDR3 comprises 17 residues. Germline-derived CDR1 and CDR2 are SGHRS and YFSETQ. CDR3 sequence: CASSLGALGTNTGELFF. For the CDR3, the DNA is TGCGCCAGCAGCTTGGGTGCCCTCGGGACAAACACCGGGGAGCTGTTTTTT.

This clonotype was recorded at least ten times. The rearrangement links TRBV28 to TRBJ2-7; maybe TRBD1 (6 bases). The CDR3 covers 12 residues. V lost 4 bases, J lost 7 bases, and 11 bases lay in between. Germline CDR1 MDHEN, CDR2 SYDVKM. The CDR3 coding sequence is TGTGCCAGCAGTTCGGACAGCGCTGAGCAGTACTTC. Translation: CASSSDSAEQYF.

This clonotype was observed many times. The CDR3 DNA is TGTGCCAGCAGTATAGGACGGCTGAACACTGAAGCTTTCTTT. Translation: CASSIGRLNTEAFF. The rearrangement joins TRBV12-3 or TRBV12-4 to TRBJ1-1; D remains unclear. V was trimmed by 5 bases and J by 0 bases, leaving 10 bases between them. The CDR3 has 14 residues.

This clonotype was counted at least ten times. V and J are TRBV28 and TRBJ2-7; maybe TRBD2 (5 bases). Germline V CDR1 and CDR2: MDHEN, SYDVKM. V was trimmed by 6 bases and J by 7 bases, leaving 16 bases between them. The CDR3 runs to 13 residues. The CDR3 sequence: CASRLNSGWEQYF. The CDR3 DNA reads TGTGCCAGCAGGCTTAATTCGGGGTGGGAGCAGTACTTC. The full variable domain, in which reference TRBV28 and TRBJ2-7 provide the parts outside the CDR3, is DVKVTQSSRYLVKRTGEKVFLECVQDMDHENMFWYRQDPGLGLRLIYFSYDVKMKEKGDIPEGYSVSREKKERFSLILESASTNQTSMYLCASRLNSGWEQYFGPGTRLTVT.

The sample holds many counts of this clonotype. This chain uses TRBV6-4 with TRBJ2-2; D gene ambiguous. The CDR3 spans 9 residues. The germline CDR1 and CDR2 sequences are MRHNA and SNTAGT. Trimming removed 10 bases from V and 8 bases from J, with 5 bases in between. Here the CDR3 reads CANGGELFF. CDR3 coding DNA: TGTGCCAACGGAGGGGAGCTGTTTTTT.

The sample holds a few counts of this clonotype. J is TRBJ2-5 and V is TRBV4-1, with 9 bases identical to TRBD2. CDR1 and CDR2 (germline): MGHRA, YSYEKL. There are 16 residues in the CDR3. With V trimmed by 3 bases and J by 4 bases, 9 bases remained unmatched. In DNA form, the CDR3 reads TGCGCCAGCAGCCACGCCTCAGCGGGGGGATCAGAGACCCAGTACTTC. It encodes CASSHASAGGSETQYF.